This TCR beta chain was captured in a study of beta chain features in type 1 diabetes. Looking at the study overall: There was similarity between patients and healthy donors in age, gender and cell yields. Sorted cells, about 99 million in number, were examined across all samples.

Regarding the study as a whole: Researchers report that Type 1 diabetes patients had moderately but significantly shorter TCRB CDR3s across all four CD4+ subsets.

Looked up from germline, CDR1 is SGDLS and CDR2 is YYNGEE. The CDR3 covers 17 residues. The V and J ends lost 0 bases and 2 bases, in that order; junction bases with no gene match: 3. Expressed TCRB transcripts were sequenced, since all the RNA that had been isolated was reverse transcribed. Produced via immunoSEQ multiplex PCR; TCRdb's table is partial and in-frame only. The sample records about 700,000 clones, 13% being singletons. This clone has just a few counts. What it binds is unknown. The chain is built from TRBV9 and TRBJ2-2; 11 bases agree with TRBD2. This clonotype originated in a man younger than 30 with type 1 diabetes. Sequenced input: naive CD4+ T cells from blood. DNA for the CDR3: TGTGCCAGCAGCGTAGAGCTAGCGGGGGGTAACACCGGGGAGCTGTTTTTT. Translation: CASSVELAGGNTGELFF.